This T cell receptor beta chain was sequenced in a study of shared clonotypes between healthy human individuals. For the study at large: Each donor's CD8 memory used one plate, CD8 naive two, each CD4 subset three.

Generated by immunoSEQ multiplex PCR, the TCRdb table keeps only in-frame clones and is missing some. This sample has 760,000 or so clones, with approximately 96% found just once. General study results and limits: Memory subsets generally showed smaller estimated richness than naive subsets did.

CD45RO-negative, CCR7-positively selected cells formed the naive CD8 fraction, excluding terminally differentiated effector memory CD45RA+ cells. CDR3 length: 13 residues. V lost 0 bases to trimming and J lost 6 bases, with 9 bases between them. Germline-derived CDR1 and CDR2 are SGHAT and FQNNGV. Remarks on this clone: What it binds is unknown.

The source is a man younger than 45 in good health. The sequenced sample was naive CD8+ T cells sorted from blood. The V call is TRBV11-2, the J call TRBJ2-7; D unclear. The chain's CDR3 is CASSLETGPEQYF. In DNA form, the CDR3 reads TGTGCCAGCAGCTTAGAAACGGGTCCCGAGCAGTACTTC.